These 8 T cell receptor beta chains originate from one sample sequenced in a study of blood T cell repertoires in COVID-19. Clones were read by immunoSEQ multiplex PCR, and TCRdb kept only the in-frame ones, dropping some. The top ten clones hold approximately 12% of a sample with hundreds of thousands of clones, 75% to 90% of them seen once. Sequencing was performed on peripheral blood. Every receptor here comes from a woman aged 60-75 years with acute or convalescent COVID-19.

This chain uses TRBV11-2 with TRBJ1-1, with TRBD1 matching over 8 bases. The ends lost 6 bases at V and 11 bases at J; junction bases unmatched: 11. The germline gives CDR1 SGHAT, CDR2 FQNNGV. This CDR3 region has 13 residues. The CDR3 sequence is CASRLPGGGRAFF. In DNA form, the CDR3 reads TGTGCCAGCAGGCTACCAGGGGGCGGTCGGGCTTTCTTT.

The CDR3 DNA follows: TGTGCCAGCAGTTCAGGACAGAGCTCCTACAATGAGCAGTTCTTC. Amino acids: CASSSGQSSYNEQFF. The chain is built from TRBV27 and TRBJ2-1; a possible D gene is TRBD1 (6 bases). Germline CDR1 reads MNHEY; CDR2 reads SMNVEV (reference sequence). The CDR3 length is 15 residues. With 4 bases removed from V and 0 bases from J, the gap between germline ends came to 10 bases.

The CDR3 DNA follows: TGTGCCAGCAGTTTCGGGGGATCCTACGAGCAGTACTTC. This sequence encodes CASSFGGSYEQYF. The V and J genes are TRBV28 and TRBJ2-7, with D maybe TRBD2 (6 bases). V lost 3 bases and J lost 1, with 7 bases in between. The CDR3 runs 13 residues. Germline V gene data show CDR1 as MDHEN and CDR2 as SYDVKM.

The CDR3, as DNA: TGTGCCAGCAGTTTCTTCGAGACAGGGCGAAGGGGGTACTTC. This sequence encodes CASSFFETGRRGYF. This rearrangement joins TRBV28 to TRBJ2-7, with 7 bases matching TRBD1. The CDR3 is 14 amino acids. Germline assignment: CDR1 MDHEN and CDR2 SYDVKM. Trimming cost V 3 bases and J 12 bases; bases outside gene matches: 14.

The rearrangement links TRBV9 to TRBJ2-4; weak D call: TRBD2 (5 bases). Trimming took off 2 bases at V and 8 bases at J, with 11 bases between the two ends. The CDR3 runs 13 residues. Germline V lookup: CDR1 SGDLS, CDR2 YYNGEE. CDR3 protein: CASSVEAQDIQYF. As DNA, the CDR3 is TGTGCCAGCAGCGTGGAGGCCCAAGACATTCAGTACTTC.

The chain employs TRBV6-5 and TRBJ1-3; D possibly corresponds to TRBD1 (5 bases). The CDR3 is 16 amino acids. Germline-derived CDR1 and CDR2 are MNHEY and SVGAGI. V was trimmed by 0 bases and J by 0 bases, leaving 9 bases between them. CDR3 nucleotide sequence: TGTGCCAGCAGTTACTCCGACAGTTTCTCTGGAAACACCATATATTTT. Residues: CASSYSDSFSGNTIYF.

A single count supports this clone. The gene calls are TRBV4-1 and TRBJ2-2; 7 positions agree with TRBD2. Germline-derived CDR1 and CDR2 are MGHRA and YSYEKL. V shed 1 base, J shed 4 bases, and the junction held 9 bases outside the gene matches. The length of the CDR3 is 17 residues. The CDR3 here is CASSQGGRGSTTGELFF. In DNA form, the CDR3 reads TGCGCCAGCAGCCAAGGGGGGAGGGGATCGACCACCGGGGAGCTGTTTTTT.

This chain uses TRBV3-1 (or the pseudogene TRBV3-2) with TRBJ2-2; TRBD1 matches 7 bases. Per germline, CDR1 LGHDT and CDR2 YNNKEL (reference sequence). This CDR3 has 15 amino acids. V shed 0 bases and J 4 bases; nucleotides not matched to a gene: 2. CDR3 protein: CASSQEYRGTGELFF. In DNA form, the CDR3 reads TGTGCCAGCAGCCAAGAGTACAGGGGCACCGGGGAGCTGTTTTTT.